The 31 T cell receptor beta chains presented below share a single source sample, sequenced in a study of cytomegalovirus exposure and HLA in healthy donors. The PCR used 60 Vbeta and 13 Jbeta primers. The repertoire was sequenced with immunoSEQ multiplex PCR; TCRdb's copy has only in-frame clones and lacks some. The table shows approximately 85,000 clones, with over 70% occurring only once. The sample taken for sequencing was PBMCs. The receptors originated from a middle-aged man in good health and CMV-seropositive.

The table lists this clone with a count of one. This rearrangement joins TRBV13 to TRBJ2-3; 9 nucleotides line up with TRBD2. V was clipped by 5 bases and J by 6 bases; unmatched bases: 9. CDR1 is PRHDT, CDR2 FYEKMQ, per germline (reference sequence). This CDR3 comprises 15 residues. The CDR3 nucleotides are TGTGCCAGCAGCACGAGAAGACTAGCGGCGGATACGCAGTATTTT. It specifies CASSTRRLAADTQYF.

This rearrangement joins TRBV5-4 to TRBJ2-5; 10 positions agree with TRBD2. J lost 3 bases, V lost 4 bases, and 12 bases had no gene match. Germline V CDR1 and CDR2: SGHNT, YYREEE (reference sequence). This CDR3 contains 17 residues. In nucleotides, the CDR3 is TGTGCCAGCAGCCCGGGGCGGTATACTAGCGGGGAAGAGACCCAGTACTTC. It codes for CASSPGRYTSGEETQYF.

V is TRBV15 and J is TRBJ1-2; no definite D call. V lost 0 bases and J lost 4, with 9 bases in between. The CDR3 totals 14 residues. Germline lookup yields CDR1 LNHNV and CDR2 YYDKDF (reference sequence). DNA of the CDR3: TGTGCCACCAGCAGAGATCAGGTCGGCTATGGCTACACCTTC. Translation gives CATSRDQVGYGYTF.

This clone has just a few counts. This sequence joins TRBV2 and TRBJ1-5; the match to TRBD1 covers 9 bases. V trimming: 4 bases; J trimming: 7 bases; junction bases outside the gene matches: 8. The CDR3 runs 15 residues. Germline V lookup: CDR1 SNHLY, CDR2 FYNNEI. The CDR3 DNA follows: TGTGCCAGCAGTGTCGGGACAGGGAATATACAGCCCCAGCATTTT. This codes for CASSVGTGNIQPQHF.

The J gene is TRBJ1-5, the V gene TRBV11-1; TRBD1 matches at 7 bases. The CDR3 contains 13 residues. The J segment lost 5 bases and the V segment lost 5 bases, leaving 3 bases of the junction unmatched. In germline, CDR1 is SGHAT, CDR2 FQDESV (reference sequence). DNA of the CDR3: TGTGCCAGCAGCAAGGACAGGCATCAGCCCCAGCATTTT. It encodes CASSKDRHQPQHF.

The CDR3 region has the DNA TGTGCAAGTCGCTTAGCACTAGCCGGAGAGACCCAGTACTTC. Its protein is CASRLALAGETQYF. The chain combines TRBV12-2 with TRBJ2-5; the DNA was not compared with TRBD2, the D call given in the table. TRBV12-2 is a recognized pseudogene. The CDR3 length is 14 residues.

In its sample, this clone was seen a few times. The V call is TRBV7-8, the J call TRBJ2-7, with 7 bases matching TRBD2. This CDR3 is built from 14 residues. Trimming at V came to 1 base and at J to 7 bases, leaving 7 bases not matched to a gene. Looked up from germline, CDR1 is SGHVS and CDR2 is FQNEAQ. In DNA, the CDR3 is TGTGCCAGCAGCTTAGGGGAGGTCGGGAGGGAGCAGTACTTC. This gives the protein CASSLGEVGREQYF.

The chain's CDR3 is CASSGGAENTGELFF. The CDR3 coding sequence is TGCGCCAGCAGCGGGGGGGCCGAAAACACCGGGGAGCTGTTTTTT. The chain recombines TRBV5-1 with TRBJ2-2, with D possibly being TRBD2 (7 bases). Trimming pared 4 bases from V and 2 bases from J, leaving 12 bases between. The CDR3 loop spans 15 amino acids. Per germline, CDR1 SGHRS and CDR2 YFSETQ.

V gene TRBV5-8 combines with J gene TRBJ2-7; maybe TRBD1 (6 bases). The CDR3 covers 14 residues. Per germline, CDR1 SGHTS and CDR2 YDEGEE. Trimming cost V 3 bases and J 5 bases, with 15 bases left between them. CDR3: CASSWRQVVDEQYF. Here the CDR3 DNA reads TGTGCCAGCAGCTGGAGACAGGTTGTCGACGAGCAGTACTTC.

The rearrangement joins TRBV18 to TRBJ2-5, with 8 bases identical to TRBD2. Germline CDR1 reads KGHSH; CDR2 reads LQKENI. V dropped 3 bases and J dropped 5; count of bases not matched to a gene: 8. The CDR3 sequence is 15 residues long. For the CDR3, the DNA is TGTGCCAGCTCACCCACCGGGACTAGGATCGAGACCCAGTACTTC. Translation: CASSPTGTRIETQYF.

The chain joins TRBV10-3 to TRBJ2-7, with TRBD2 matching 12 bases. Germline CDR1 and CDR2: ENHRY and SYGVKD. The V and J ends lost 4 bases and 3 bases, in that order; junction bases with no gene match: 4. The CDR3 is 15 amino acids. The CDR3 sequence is CAISGGTSGFYEQYF. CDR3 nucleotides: TGTGCCATCAGTGGGGGGACTAGCGGGTTCTACGAGCAGTACTTC.

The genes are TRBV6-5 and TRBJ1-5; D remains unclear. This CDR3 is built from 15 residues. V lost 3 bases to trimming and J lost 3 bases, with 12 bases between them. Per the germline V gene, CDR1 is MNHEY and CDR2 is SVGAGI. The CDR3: CASSYGYGDNQPQHF. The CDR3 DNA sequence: TGTGCCAGCAGTTATGGGTACGGGGACAATCAGCCCCAGCATTTT.

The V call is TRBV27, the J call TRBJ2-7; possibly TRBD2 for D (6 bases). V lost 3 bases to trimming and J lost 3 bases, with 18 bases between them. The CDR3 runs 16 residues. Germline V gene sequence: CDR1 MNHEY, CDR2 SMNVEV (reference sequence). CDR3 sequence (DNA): TGTGCCAGCAGTTTGGCCCCGGCCGCGGGATACTACGAGCAGTACTTC. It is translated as CASSLAPAAGYYEQYF.

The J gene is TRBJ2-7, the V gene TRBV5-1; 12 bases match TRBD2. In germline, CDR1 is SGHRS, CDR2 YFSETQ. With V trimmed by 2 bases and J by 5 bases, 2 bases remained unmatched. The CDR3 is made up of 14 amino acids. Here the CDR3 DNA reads TGCGCCAGCAGCTTAAGACTAGCGGGAGACGAGCAGTACTTC. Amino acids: CASSLRLAGDEQYF. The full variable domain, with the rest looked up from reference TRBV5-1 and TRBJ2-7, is KAGVTQTPRYLIKTRGQQVTLSCSPISGHRSVSWYQQTPGQGLQFLFEYFSETQRNKGNFPGRFSGRQFSNSRSEMNVSTLELGDSALYLCASSLRLAGDEQYFGPGTRLTVT.

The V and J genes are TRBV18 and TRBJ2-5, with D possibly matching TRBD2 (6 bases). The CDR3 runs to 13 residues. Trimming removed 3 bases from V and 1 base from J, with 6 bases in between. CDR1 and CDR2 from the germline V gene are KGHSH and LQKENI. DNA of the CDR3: TGTGCCAGCTCACCGGGAGGCCAAGAGACCCAGTACTTC. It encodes CASSPGGQETQYF. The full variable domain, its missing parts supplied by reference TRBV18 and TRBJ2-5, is NAGVMQNPRHLVRRRGQEARLRCSPMKGHSHVYWYRQLPEEGLKFMVYLQKENIIDESGMPKERFSAEFPKEGPSILRIQQVVRGDSAAYFCASSPGGQETQYFGPGTRLLVL.

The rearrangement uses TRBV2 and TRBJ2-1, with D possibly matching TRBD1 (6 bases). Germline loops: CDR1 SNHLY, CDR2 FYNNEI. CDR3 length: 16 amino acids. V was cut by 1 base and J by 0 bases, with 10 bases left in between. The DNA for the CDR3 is TGTGCCAGCAGTGAAGGGACAGCAAGCTCCTACAATGAGCAGTTCTTC. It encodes CASSEGTASSYNEQFF.

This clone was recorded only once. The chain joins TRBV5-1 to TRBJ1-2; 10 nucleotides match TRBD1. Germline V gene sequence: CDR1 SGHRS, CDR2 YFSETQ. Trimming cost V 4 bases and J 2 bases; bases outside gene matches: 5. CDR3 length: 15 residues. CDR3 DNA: TGCGCCAGCAGCCTTCGGACAGGGGGGAACTATGGCTACACCTTC. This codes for CASSLRTGGNYGYTF.

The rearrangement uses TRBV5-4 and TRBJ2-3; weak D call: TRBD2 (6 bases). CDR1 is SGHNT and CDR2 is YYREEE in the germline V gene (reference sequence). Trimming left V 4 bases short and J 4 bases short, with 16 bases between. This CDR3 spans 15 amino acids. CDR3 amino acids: CASSPSGLAADTQYF. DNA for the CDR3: TGTGCCAGCAGCCCCAGCGGGCTAGCTGCAGATACGCAGTATTTT.

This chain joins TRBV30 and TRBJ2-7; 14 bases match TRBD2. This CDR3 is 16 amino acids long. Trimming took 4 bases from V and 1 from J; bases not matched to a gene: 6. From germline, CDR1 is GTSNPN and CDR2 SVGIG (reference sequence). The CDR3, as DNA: TGTGCCTGGACCAGACTAGCGGGAGGGGCTTCCTACGAGCAGTACTTC. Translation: CAWTRLAGGASYEQYF.

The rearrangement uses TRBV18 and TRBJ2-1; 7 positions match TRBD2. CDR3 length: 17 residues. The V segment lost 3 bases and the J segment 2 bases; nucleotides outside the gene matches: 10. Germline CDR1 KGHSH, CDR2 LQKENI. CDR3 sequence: CASSPASALAAYNEQFF. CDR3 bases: TGTGCCAGCTCACCCGCCAGTGCGCTAGCGGCCTACAATGAGCAGTTCTTC.

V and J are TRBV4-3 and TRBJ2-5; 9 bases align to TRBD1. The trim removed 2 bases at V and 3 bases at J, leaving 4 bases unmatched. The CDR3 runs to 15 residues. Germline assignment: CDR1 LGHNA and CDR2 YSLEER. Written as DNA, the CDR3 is TGCGCCAGCAGCCAAAGATGGACAGGGGAAGAGACCCAGTACTTC. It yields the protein CASSQRWTGEETQYF.

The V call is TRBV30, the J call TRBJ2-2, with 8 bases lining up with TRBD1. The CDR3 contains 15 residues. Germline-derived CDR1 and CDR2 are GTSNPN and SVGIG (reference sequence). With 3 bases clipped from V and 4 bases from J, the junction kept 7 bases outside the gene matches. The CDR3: CAWRPRDRITGELFF. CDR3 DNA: TGTGCCTGGAGGCCCCGGGACAGGATCACCGGGGAGCTGTTTTTT. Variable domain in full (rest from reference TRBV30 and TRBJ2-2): SQTIHQWPATLVQPVGSPLSLECTVEGTSNPNLYWYRQAAGRGLQLLFYSVGIGQISSEVPQNLSASRPQDRQFILSSKKLLLSDSGFYLCAWRPRDRITGELFFGEGSRLTVL.

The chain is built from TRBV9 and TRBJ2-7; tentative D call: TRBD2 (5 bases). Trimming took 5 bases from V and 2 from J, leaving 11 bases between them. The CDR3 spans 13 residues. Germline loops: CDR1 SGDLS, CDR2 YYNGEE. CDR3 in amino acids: CASRPDGTYEQYF. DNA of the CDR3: TGTGCCAGCAGGCCCGACGGGACCTACGAGCAGTACTTC. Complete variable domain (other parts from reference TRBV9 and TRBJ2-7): DSGVTQTPKHLITATGQRVTLRCSPRSGDLSVYWYQQSLDQGLQFLIQYYNGEERAKGNILERFSAQQFPDLHSELNLSSLELGDSALYFCASRPDGTYEQYFGPGTRLTVT.

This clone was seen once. The CDR3 loop is CASSLVGQGPYNEQFF. The CDR3 DNA reads TGTGCCAGCAGCTTAGTTGGCCAGGGTCCCTACAATGAGCAGTTCTTC. The chain carries TRBV7-9 and TRBJ2-1, with a weak D call TRBD1 (5 bases). V was trimmed by 1 base and J by 2 bases, leaving 12 bases between them. From germline, CDR1 is SEHNR and CDR2 FQNEAQ (reference sequence). This CDR3 region has 16 residues.

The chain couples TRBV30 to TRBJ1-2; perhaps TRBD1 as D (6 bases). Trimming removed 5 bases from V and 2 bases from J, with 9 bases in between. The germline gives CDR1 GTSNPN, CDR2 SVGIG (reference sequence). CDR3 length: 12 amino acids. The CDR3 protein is CAWGTGNYGYTF. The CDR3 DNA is TGTGCCTGGGGAACAGGGAACTATGGCTACACCTTC. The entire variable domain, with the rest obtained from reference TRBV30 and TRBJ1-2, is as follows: SQTIHQWPATLVQPVGSPLSLECTVEGTSNPNLYWYRQAAGRGLQLLFYSVGIGQISSEVPQNLSASRPQDRQFILSSKKLLLSDSGFYLCAWGTGNYGYTFGSGTRLTVV.

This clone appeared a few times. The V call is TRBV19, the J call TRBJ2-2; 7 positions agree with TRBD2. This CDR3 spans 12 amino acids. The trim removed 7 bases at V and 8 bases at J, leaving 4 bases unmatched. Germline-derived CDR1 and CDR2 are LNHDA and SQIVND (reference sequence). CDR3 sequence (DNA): TGTGCCAGTACCCTCGGGAGGGGGGAGCTGTTTTTT. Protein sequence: CASTLGRGELFF.

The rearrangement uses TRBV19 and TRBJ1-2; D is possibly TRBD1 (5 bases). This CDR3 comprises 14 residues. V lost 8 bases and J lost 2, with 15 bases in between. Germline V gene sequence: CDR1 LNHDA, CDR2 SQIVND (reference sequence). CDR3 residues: CASGKIDSNYGYTF. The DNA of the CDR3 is TGTGCCAGTGGGAAGATCGACAGCAACTATGGCTACACCTTC. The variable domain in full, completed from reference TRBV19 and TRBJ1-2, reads DGGITQSPKYLFRKEGQNVTLSCEQNLNHDAMYWYRQDPGQGLRLIYYSQIVNDFQKGDIAEGYSVSREKKESFPLTVTSAQKNPTAFYLCASGKIDSNYGYTFGSGTRLTVV.

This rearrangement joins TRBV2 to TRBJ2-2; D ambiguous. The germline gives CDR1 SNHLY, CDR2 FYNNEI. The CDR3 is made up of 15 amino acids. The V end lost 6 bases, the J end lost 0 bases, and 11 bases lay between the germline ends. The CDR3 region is CASSPVLTNTGELFF. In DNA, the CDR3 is TGTGCCAGCAGCCCGGTTCTGACGAACACCGGGGAGCTGTTTTTT.

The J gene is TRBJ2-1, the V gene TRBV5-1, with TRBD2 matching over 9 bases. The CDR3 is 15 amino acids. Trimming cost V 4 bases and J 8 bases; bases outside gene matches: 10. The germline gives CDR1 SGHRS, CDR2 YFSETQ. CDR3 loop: CASSRWTSEVDEQFF. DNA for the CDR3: TGCGCCAGCAGCAGATGGACTAGCGAGGTTGATGAGCAGTTCTTC. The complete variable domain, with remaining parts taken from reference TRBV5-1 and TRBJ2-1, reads KAGVTQTPRYLIKTRGQQVTLSCSPISGHRSVSWYQQTPGQGLQFLFEYFSETQRNKGNFPGRFSGRQFSNSRSEMNVSTLELGDSALYLCASSRWTSEVDEQFFGPGTRLTVL.

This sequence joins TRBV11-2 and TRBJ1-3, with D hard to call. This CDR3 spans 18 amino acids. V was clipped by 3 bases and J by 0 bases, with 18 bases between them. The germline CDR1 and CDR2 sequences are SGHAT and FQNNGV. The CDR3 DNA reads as TGTGCCAGCAGCTTCAACCCTCCATCACCCAGCTCTGGAAACACCATATATTTT. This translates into CASSFNPPSPSSGNTIYF.

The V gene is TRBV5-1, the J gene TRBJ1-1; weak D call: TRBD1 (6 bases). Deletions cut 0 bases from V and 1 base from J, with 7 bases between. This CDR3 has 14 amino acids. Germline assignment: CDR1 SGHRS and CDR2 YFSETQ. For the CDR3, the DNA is TGCGCCAGCAGCTTGGAGACAGGGAACACTGAAGCTTTCTTT. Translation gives CASSLETGNTEAFF.